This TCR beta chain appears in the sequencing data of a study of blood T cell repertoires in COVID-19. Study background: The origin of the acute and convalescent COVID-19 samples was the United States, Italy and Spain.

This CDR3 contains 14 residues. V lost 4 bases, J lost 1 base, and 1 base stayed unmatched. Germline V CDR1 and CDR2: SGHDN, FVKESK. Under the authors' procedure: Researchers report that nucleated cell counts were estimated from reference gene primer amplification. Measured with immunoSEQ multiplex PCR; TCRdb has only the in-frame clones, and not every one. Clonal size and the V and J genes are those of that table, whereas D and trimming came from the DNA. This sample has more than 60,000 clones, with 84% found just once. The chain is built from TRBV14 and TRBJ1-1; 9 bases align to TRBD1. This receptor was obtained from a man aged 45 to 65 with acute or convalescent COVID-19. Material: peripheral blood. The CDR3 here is CASSRGQGNTEAFF. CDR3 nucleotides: TGTGCCAGCAGCCGGGGACAGGGGAACACTGAAGCTTTCTTT. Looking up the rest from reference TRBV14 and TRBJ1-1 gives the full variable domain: EAGVTQFPSHSVIEKGQTVTLRCDPISGHDNLYWYRRVMGKEIKFLLHFVKESKQDESGMPNNRFLAERTGGTYSTLKVQPAELEDSGVYFCASSRGQGNTEAFFGQGTRLTVV.